A selection of T cell receptor beta chains follows, all from one sample in a study of T cells in localized non-small cell lung cancer. TCRdb keeps only in-frame clones here, not all; method: immunoSEQ multiplex PCR. The repertoire consists of about 52,000 clones, with approximately 86% occurring once and the leading ten covering 15% to 20%. The sequenced sample was PBMCs, obtained before any cancer treatment. The receptors stem from a female donor with stage II lung adenocarcinoma. Both conserved end residues are part of each CDR3. The order of the fields is J gene, V gene, D gene, clone size, CDR3 protein, CDR3 DNA. A D gene is named only where the DNA matches it firmly. The size of a clone is reported for some rows only, either as once, few or many, or as a class for expanded clones.

TRBJ2-3	TRBV30	NA	NA	CAWTRGARSTDTQYF	TGTGCCTGGACTAGAGGGGCCCGTAGCACAGATACGCAGTATTTT
TRBJ2-3	TRBV9	NA	few	CASSVQGTDTQYF	TGTGCCAGCAGCGTGCAAGGGACAGATACGCAGTATTTT
TRBJ2-1	TRBV6-1	TRBD1	NA	CASSGTGGGRFF	TGTGCCAGCAGTGGGACAGGGGGGGGTAGGTTCTTC
TRBJ1-2	TRBV9	NA	NA	CASSVGRESYGYTF	TGTGCCAGCAGCGTAGGTAGGGAAAGCTATGGCTACACCTTC
TRBJ2-3	TRBV7-9	NA	NA	CASGTGRMNTDTQYF	TGTGCCAGCGGAACGGGACGGATGAACACAGATACGCAGTATTTT
TRBJ2-3	TRBV14	NA	once	CASSHRTDTQYF	TGTGCCAGCAGCCACCGCACAGATACGCAGTATTTT
TRBJ1-6	TRBV9	NA	NA	CASSVASQGGNSPLHF	TGTGCCAGCAGCGTAGCTTCGCAGGGAGGTAATTCACCCCTCCACTTT
TRBJ1-2	TRBV27	TRBD1	medium-sized	CASSLLGQGDGYTF	TGTGCCAGCAGTTTATTAGGACAGGGCGATGGCTACACCTTC
TRBJ2-3	TRBV4-1	NA	NA	CASSPTASTDTQYF	TGCGCCAGCAGCCCGACAGCTAGCACAGATACGCAGTATTTT
TRBJ1-1	TRBV18	NA	NA	CASSPTPGGSAFF	TGTGCCAGCTCACCAACACCCGGCGGGTCTGCTTTCTTT
TRBJ1-2	TRBV5-4	TRBD1	once	CASSATGTGEYGYTF	TGTGCCAGCAGCGCCACCGGGACAGGTGAATATGGCTACACCTTC
TRBJ1-3	TRBV5-6	TRBD1	NA	CASSPLKTGARSGNTIYF	TGTGCCAGCAGCCCCCTCAAAACAGGGGCCCGCTCTGGAAACACCATATATTTT
TRBJ2-1	TRBV27	NA	NA	CASSFGVHNEQFF	TGTGCCAGCAGTTTCGGGGTCCACAATGAGCAGTTCTTC
TRBJ2-7	TRBV29-1	NA	once	CSAGDYEQYF	TGCAGCGCGGGGGACTACGAGCAGTACTTC
TRBJ1-2	TRBV6-5	TRBD1	NA	CASSYSIAGGTGGYTF	TGTGCCAGCAGTTACTCGATTGCAGGGGGAACAGGTGGCTACACCTTC
TRBJ2-5	TRBV4-1	NA	NA	CASSQWGLAEETQYF	TGCGCCAGCAGCCAATGGGGGCTAGCGGAAGAGACCCAGTACTTC
TRBJ2-7	TRBV30	NA	NA	CAWSVRGQEQYF	TGTGCCTGGAGTGTACGGGGGCAGGAGCAGTACTTC
TRBJ1-2	TRBV5-8	NA	NA	CASSYGTVGYTF	TGTGCCAGCAGCTACGGGACGGTCGGCTACACCTTC
TRBJ1-2	TRBV27	TRBD1	medium-sized	CASSSRTGLGVGGYTF	TGTGCCAGCAGCTCTAGGACAGGGTTAGGAGTAGGTGGCTACACCTTC
TRBJ2-5	TRBV27	TRBD1	NA	CASSLWTGRKETQYF	TGTGCCAGCAGTTTATGGACAGGGAGAAAAGAGACCCAGTACTTC
TRBJ1-2	TRBV30	TRBD1	once	CAWSAGTGGQGYTF	TGTGCCTGGAGCGCCGGGACAGGGGGTCAAGGCTACACCTTC
TRBJ2-7	TRBV7-6	TRBD1	many	CASSSSGTGFYEQYF	TGTGCCAGCAGCTCTTCCGGGACAGGCTTCTACGAGCAGTACTTC
TRBJ1-2	TRBV6-1	TRBD1	NA	CASNWDRANYGYTF	TGTGCCAGCAACTGGGACAGGGCTAACTATGGCTACACCTTC
TRBJ2-5	TRBV4-1	NA	NA	CASSQAGAYQETQYF	TGCGCCAGCAGCCAAGCTGGGGCGTACCAAGAGACCCAGTACTTC
TRBJ1-2	TRBV27	NA	NA	CASSLVIGRRGWSGYTF	TGTGCCAGCAGTCTTGTCATAGGTCGCAGGGGATGGAGTGGCTACACCTTC
TRBJ1-1	TRBV2	NA	NA	CASRSGGTTEAFF	TGTGCCAGCAGATCGGGGGGTACCACTGAAGCTTTCTTT
TRBJ2-5	TRBV27	NA	NA	CASSSGETQYF	TGTGCCAGCAGTTCCGGGGAGACCCAGTACTTC
TRBJ1-1	TRBV29-1	NA	NA	CSVDGVNTEAFF	TGCAGCGTTGACGGGGTCAACACTGAAGCTTTCTTT
TRBJ1-1	TRBV10-3	NA	few	CAIGNSMNTEAFF	TGTGCCATCGGGAACAGCATGAACACTGAAGCTTTCTTT
TRBJ2-7	TRBV27	TRBD1	once	CASSFGQGTYEQYF	TGTGCCAGCAGTTTCGGACAGGGCACCTACGAGCAGTACTTC
TRBJ1-1	TRBV10-3	TRBD1	NA	CAASPRQGGEAFF	TGTGCCGCATCCCCCCGGCAGGGGGGTGAAGCTTTCTTT
TRBJ2-7	TRBV5-1	NA	NA	CASSPGRGYEQYF	TGCGCCAGCAGCCCGGGGAGGGGGTACGAGCAGTACTTC
TRBJ2-7	TRBV10-1	NA	once	CASSEEVGTRQYF	TGCGCCAGCAGTGAGGAGGTAGGGACTCGGCAGTACTTC
TRBJ2-5	TRBV10-1	NA	NA	CASSGSKGAWEPQYF	TGCGCCAGCAGTGGATCAAAGGGAGCTTGGGAGCCCCAGTACTTC
TRBJ1-4	TRBV5-4	TRBD1	once	CASSRPDRANNEKLFF	TGTGCCAGCAGCCGCCCGGACAGGGCCAATAATGAAAAACTGTTTTTT
TRBJ2-7	TRBV27	NA	NA	CASSLNGGDEQYF	TGTGCCAGCAGTTTAAACGGGGGCGACGAGCAGTACTTC
TRBJ1-2	TRBV30	NA	NA	CAWYNKRYGYTF	TGTGCCTGGTACAACAAACGGTATGGCTACACCTTC
TRBJ2-5	TRBV30	NA	NA	CAWSVPFAQETQYF	TGTGCCTGGAGTGTACCGTTCGCCCAAGAGACCCAGTACTTC
TRBJ2-3	TRBV19	NA	once	CASSLSVQIAGTQYF	TGTGCCAGTAGTCTCTCCGTCCAGATAGCTGGTACGCAGTATTTT
TRBJ2-2	TRBV27	TRBD1	NA	CATGTANTGELFF	TGTGCCACCGGGACAGCAAACACCGGGGAGCTGTTTTTT
TRBJ1-5	TRBV19	TRBD1	NA	CASSVAGGSNQPQHF	TGTGCCAGTAGCGTGGCAGGGGGGAGCAATCAGCCCCAGCATTTT
TRBJ1-2	TRBV13	NA	NA	CASSRGPPVGPNYGYTF	TGTGCCAGCAGCCGGGGACCCCCAGTGGGCCCTAACTATGGCTACACCTTC
TRBJ2-3	TRBV5-1	TRBD2	NA	CASQRGLAGTDTQYF	TGCGCCAGCCAACGGGGGCTAGCGGGTACAGATACGCAGTATTTT
TRBJ1-2	TRBV19	TRBD1	once	CASGTDFGGYTF	TGTGCCAGTGGGACAGACTTTGGTGGCTACACCTTC
TRBJ1-1	TRBV10-2	NA	NA	CASSAKNPNTEAFF	TGCGCCAGCAGTGCAAAAAATCCGAACACTGAAGCTTTCTTT
TRBJ1-2	TRBV27	NA	once	CASSFFPTNYGYTF	TGTGCCAGCAGTTTTTTTCCGACTAACTATGGCTACACCTTC
TRBJ2-5	TRBV4-2	NA	NA	CASSQGGEETQYF	TGTGCCAGCAGCCAAGGAGGGGAAGAGACCCAGTACTTC
TRBJ2-3	TRBV4-1	TRBD2	NA	CASSPSGTSGGDTQYF	TGCGCCAGCAGCCCCAGCGGGACTAGCGGGGGGGATACGCAGTATTTT
TRBJ2-7	TRBV10-2	NA	NA	CASSEVYEQYF	TGCGCCAGCAGTGAGGTATACGAGCAGTACTTC
TRBJ2-7	TRBV4-1	TRBD2	NA	CASSQAPGGHYEQYF	TGCGCCAGCAGCCAAGCACCGGGGGGTCACTACGAGCAGTACTTC
TRBJ1-5	TRBV18	NA	once	CASSPMTGSESPQHF	TGTGCCAGCTCACCAATGACGGGATCCGAAAGTCCCCAGCATTTT
TRBJ1-3	TRBV11-2	NA	NA	CASSLGRDERIGNTIYF	TGTGCCAGCAGCTTAGGGCGGGACGAGAGGATTGGAAACACCATATATTTT
TRBJ1-2	TRBV2	TRBD1	NA	CASPGQGNYGYTF	TGTGCCAGTCCAGGACAGGGGAACTATGGCTACACCTTC
TRBJ2-6	TRBV6-1	NA	NA	CASSGTGREGSGANVLTF	TGTGCCAGCAGTGGCACAGGGAGAGAGGGCTCTGGGGCCAACGTCCTGACTTTC
TRBJ2-3	TRBV5-1	TRBD2	NA	CASSLSGGYTDTQYF	TGCGCCAGCAGCTTGAGCGGGGGGTACACAGATACGCAGTATTTT
TRBJ2-7	TRBV29-1	NA	NA	CSVGLLSHEQYF	TGCAGCGTTGGTCTCCTATCGCACGAGCAGTACTTC
TRBJ1-2	TRBV6-5	TRBD1	NA	CASRRDRGVWAF	TGTGCCAGCAGACGGGACAGGGGAGTTTGGGCCTTC
TRBJ1-1	TRBV11-1	TRBD1	NA	CASSPRTGTNTEAFF	TGTGCCAGCAGCCCCCGGACAGGGACGAACACTGAAGCTTTCTTT
TRBJ2-2	TRBV7-9	TRBD2	NA	CASSSRTSGVTGELFF	TGTGCCAGCAGCTCACGGACTAGCGGGGTTACCGGGGAGCTGTTTTTT